This is a list of T cell receptor beta chains from one sample in a study of T cells in Graves' hyperthyroidism and ophthalmopathy. TCRdb independently ran MiXCR on the multiplex PCR reads; one entry per CDR3 protein. The sample holds fewer than 650,000 distinct CDR3 sequences, roughly 13% seen once. Sequencing was carried out using blood. These receptor sequences come from a woman in her twenties or thirties with Graves' hyperthyroidism that later progressed to Graves' ophthalmopathy. CDR3s leave out the opening cysteine and the closing phenylalanine or tryptophan.

14	TRBV15	TRBJ2-2	ATSYRTSGSTGELF
19	TRBV6-1	TRBJ2-3	ASSTRGRAGGDFRWRDTQY
8	TRBV20-1	TRBJ2-7	SADPYEQY
12	TRBV6-2/TRBV6-3	TRBJ2-3	ASSRDIGRRTQY
15	TRBV9	TRBJ1-3	ASSVNPRGVSGNTIY
12	TRBV19	TRBJ1-1	ASSHRIQNTEAF
17	TRBV12-3/TRBV12-4	TRBJ2-3	ASSLVGAGAEFGTDTQY
16	TRBV7-2	TRBJ1-6	ASSFPRPGSGQNSPLH
14	TRBV24-1	TRBJ2-5	ATSDSGQGRQETQY
13	TRBV19	TRBJ2-3	ANSIDRQGTDTQY
10	TRBV28	TRBJ2-3	ASCLSGGVQY
13	TRBV20-1	TRBJ2-7	SAPPEGTSGSEQY
10	TRBV20-1	TRBJ1-1	SAHLGGGGAF
9	TRBV28	TRBJ2-2	ASSLQRELF
16	TRBV4-1	TRBJ1-1	ASSQENGSPAKNTEAF
15	TRBV28	TRBJ2-5	ASSSRLWDSRKETQY
13	TRBV19	TRBJ1-1	AEQGGPSLNTEAF
12	TRBV29-1	TRBJ1-4	SVGQGFINEKLF
14	TRBV5-1	TRBJ2-2	ASGQLAGGNTGELF
12	TRBV2	TRBJ2-7	ASKAAGYSYEQY
10	TRBV6-4	TRBJ2-2	ASRDPAGELF
11	TRBV7-9	TRBJ2-2	ASSLTLTGELF
14	TRBV13	TRBJ2-1	ASSHSAGGNYNEQF
12	TRBV6-5	TRBJ1-2	ASRQQGGNYGYT
13	TRBV15	TRBJ2-3	ATSSRQGAPDTQY
13	TRBV6-1	TRBJ2-7	ASSHGTSGSNEQY
15	TRBV18	TRBJ2-6	ASSPTGDLSGASVLT
11	TRBV12-3/TRBV12-4	TRBJ1-1	ASNLIQSTEAF
14	TRBV7-9	TRBJ1-1	ASSSGRVLRDTEAF
12	TRBV12-3/TRBV12-4	TRBJ2-3	ASSLLGPQVAQY
17	TRBV12-3/TRBV12-4	TRBJ2-2	ASRPGLAGSPKNTGELF
14	TRBV4-3	TRBJ2-2	ASSRKSGGTPGSCF
16	TRBV24-1	TRBJ1-5	ATTPASYEPESNQPQH
11	TRBV6-1	TRBJ1-2	ASSEGEYYGYT
13	TRBV3-1	TRBJ1-6	ASSPNYSYNSPLH
14	TRBV11-3	TRBJ1-1	ASSLEVRFLNTEAF
13	TRBV18	TRBJ1-6	ASSSGRPGNSPLH